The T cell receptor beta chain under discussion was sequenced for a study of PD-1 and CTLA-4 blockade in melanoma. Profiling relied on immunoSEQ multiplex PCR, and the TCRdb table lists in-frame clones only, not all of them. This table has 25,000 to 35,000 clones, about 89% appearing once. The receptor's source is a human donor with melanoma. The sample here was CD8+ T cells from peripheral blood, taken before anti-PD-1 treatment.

CDR3 sequence (DNA): TGTGCCACCAGTGCGCGGCCGGGGACAGATACGCAGTATTTT. As protein: CATSARPGTDTQYF. The genes are TRBV24-1 and TRBJ2-3, with D possibly matching TRBD2 (5 bases). CDR1 KGHDR and CDR2 SFDVKD come from the germline V gene. Trimming left V 5 bases short and J 3 bases short, with 11 bases between. The CDR3 spans 14 residues.